This T cell receptor (beta chain) was captured by sequencing in a study of post-analysis software for immune sequencing data (dated by TCRdb to about 2015). In terms of the full investigation: Relapsing-remitting, secondary progressive and progressive-relapsing multiple sclerosis were recorded as disease courses, and subtype annotation was lacking for some patients. A subset of samples was prepared in parallel using single-end sample barcoding, then pooled and co-amplified after Illumina adapter ligation. The patient repertoires were set against about 12 previously published healthy control repertoires from donors whose ages ranged from roughly 6 to 25 years.

Library preparation was by PCR. Data came from an Illumina HiSeq 2500. To reduce PCR and sequencing biases, unique molecular identifiers were built into the TCR beta cDNA libraries. About 0.5 million cDNA molecules were obtained for every 1 to 10 million input T cells, so each molecule roughly corresponded to one T cell. The patient libraries were prepared and sequenced using the same protocol as the earlier healthy control dataset. Within a given batch, samples were prepared together, multiplexed and sequenced on the same HiSeq lane. In the authors' own workflow: Raw barcoded reads were processed with MIGEC, and single-read molecular identifier groups were discarded before consensus assembly and CDR3 extraction. Clonotype tables were post-analysed with VDJtools, and diversity was normalized by down-sampling all datasets to the smallest sample size. To correct batch-related cross-sample contamination, repertoire overlap clustering matched CDR3 amino acid sequences but not nucleotide sequences. The public reads were reanalyzed by TCRdb: fastp trimming at Q25, MiXCR alignment, in-frame beta chains only. For every CDR3 protein sequence, its rows merge into one entry that carries the most common genes and DNA. It is TCRdb's table, rather than the study itself, that gives the V and J calls and clone size. The sample table lists approximately 570,000 distinct CDR3 sequences, roughly 46% of them with a count of one. Approximately 1.7% of the sample rests with the top ten.

There are 14 amino acids in the CDR3, from cysteine to phenylalanine inclusive. Just the 42-base CDR3 DNA is kept, in frame starting at base 1. V loses 6 bases of germline sequence and J loses 2 bases, and the interval between the two ends is 15 bases. As encoded in the germline V gene (reference sequence), CDR1 is DFQATT while CDR2 is SNEGSKA. What the research found in general, with its limitations: The multiple sclerosis patient group was slightly younger than the control group. Normalized Chao1 diversity was significantly lower in multiple sclerosis patients than controls, suggesting substantial peripheral T-cell clonal expansion. Direct clustering with F measure revealed strong co-clustering of samples prepared in the same batch, which led to a batch-effect correction. Four to six TRBV segments, including TRBV5-6, TRBV5-1 and TRBV20-1, were significantly more frequent in patients than controls.

To demonstrate the VDJtools post-analysis software, TCR beta repertoires were profiled from the peripheral blood of 13 young patients with multiple sclerosis. The multiple sclerosis patients were children and adolescents ranging in age from roughly 6 to 15 years. About this clonotype itself: Its target antigen remains unknown. Per-nucleotide qualities are absent, and no much larger clonotype sits a single base away.

The sequence links TRBV20-1 to TRBJ2-3; the D call could be TRBD1 or TRBD2, with each sharing 5 bases. The TCR sequence derives from a girl aged 5-17 years with multiple sclerosis. The material sequenced was blood. The nucleotides read TGCAGTGCGCTACTGGGGGAGCTCACAGATACGCAGTATTTT. Translated, this gives CSALLGELTDTQYF.